Listed below are T cell receptor beta chains from one sample, sequenced in a study of T cell responses to AZD1222 COVID-19 vaccine. The repertoire was sequenced with immunoSEQ multiplex PCR; TCRdb's copy has only in-frame clones and lacks some. This sample has tens of thousands of clones, with about nine tenths found just once. The specimen was peripheral blood, collected on day 0 of AZD1222 vaccination. The receptors were gathered from an adult in good health. Both conserved end residues are part of each CDR3. D genes are given only for firm matches. Size values are once, few and many counts, or a class for expanded clones, and some rows have none.

>.|TRBV12-5|11|.|TRBJ2-1
CASGRWDEQFF
TGTGCTAGTGGGAGGTGGGATGAGCAGTTCTTC
>.|TRBV27|14|.|TRBJ1-5
CASRTAQGNQPQHF
TGTGCCAGCAGAACCGCCCAGGGGAATCAGCCCCAGCATTTT
>.|TRBV10-1|13|.|TRBJ2-5
CASSRTPWETQYF
TGCGCCAGCAGTCGAACCCCCTGGGAGACCCAGTACTTC
>.|TRBV14|17|few|TRBJ2-7
CASSRGAPGMPSYEQYF
TGTGCCAGCAGCCGAGGAGCTCCAGGGATGCCCTCCTACGAGCAGTACTTC
>TRBD1|TRBV6-6|15|few|TRBJ1-1
CASSFPGTGNTEAFF
TGTGCCAGCAGTTTCCCTGGGACAGGGAACACTGAAGCTTTCTTT
>.|TRBV9|16|few|TRBJ2-3
CASSSLALMGSDTQYF
TGTGCCAGCTCGAGTCTAGCACTCATGGGGAGCGATACGCAGTATTTT
>.|TRBV30|16|few|TRBJ1-1
CAWRITVGGPKAEAFF
TGTGCCTGGCGAATTACGGTGGGGGGGCCTAAGGCTGAAGCTTTCTTT
>TRBD1|TRBV11-1|15|.|TRBJ1-1
CASSPWTGRGTEAFF
TGTGCCAGCAGCCCCTGGACAGGGAGGGGCACTGAAGCTTTCTTT
>TRBD2|TRBV7-3|15|.|TRBJ2-1
CASSFTSGPYNEQFF
TGTGCCAGCAGCTTTACTAGCGGGCCATACAATGAGCAGTTCTTC
>TRBD2|TRBV27|16|.|TRBJ2-5
CASSPGLAVLQETQYF
TGTGCCAGCAGTCCTGGACTAGCGGTCCTCCAAGAGACCCAGTACTTC
>.|TRBV6-5|13|few|TRBJ2-1
CASRPQGYNEQFF
TGTGCCAGCAGACCGCAGGGTTACAATGAGCAGTTCTTC
>.|TRBV19|12|.|TRBJ2-3
CASSIAGGTQYF
TGTGCCAGTAGTATAGCCGGGGGTACGCAGTATTTT
>TRBD2|TRBV7-2|13|.|TRBJ2-7
CASSDRTSGEQYF
TGTGCCAGCAGTGACCGGACTAGCGGCGAGCAGTACTTC
>TRBD1|TRBV6-2/TRBV6-3|14|.|TRBJ2-7
CASSYSAGGHEQYF
TGTGCCAGCAGTTACTCCGCAGGGGGCCACGAGCAGTACTTC
>TRBD2|TRBV28|19|.|TRBJ2-1
CASRLKREWGHYSYNEQFF
TGTGCCAGCAGGCTAAAGCGGGAGTGGGGTCATTACTCCTACAATGAGCAGTTCTTC
>TRBD1|TRBV29-1|14|.|TRBJ1-2
CSVEGRTGAYGYTF
TGCAGCGTTGAAGGTCGGACAGGGGCCTATGGCTACACCTTC
>.|TRBV12-3/TRBV12-4|13|.|TRBJ2-5
CASSSRTEETQYF
TGTGCCAGCAGTTCACGGACGGAAGAGACCCAGTACTTC
>.|TRBV18|11|.|TRBJ1-2
CASSPSGGYTF
TGTGCCAGCTCACCCTCAGGCGGCTACACCTTC
>.|TRBV1|14|.|TRBJ2-7
CTSSQIRVIYEQYF
TGCACCAGCAGCCAGATCAGGGTTATCTACGAGCAGTACTTC
>.|TRBV3-1/TRBV3-2|15|.|TRBJ1-1
CASSPRWGMNTEAFF
TGTGCCAGCAGCCCACGTTGGGGCATGAACACTGAAGCTTTCTTT
>.|TRBV4-1|14|.|TRBJ2-7
CASSQGGPSYEQYF
TGCGCCAGCAGCCAAGGGGGCCCCTCCTACGAGCAGTACTTC
>TRBD2|TRBV12-5|15|once|TRBJ2-5
CASGIGTSGQETQYF
TGTGCTAGTGGCATTGGGACTAGCGGACAAGAGACCCAGTACTTC
>TRBD1|TRBV7-2|14|few|TRBJ1-1
CASSTQGGRTEAFF
TGTGCCAGCAGCACCCAGGGGGGACGAACTGAAGCTTTCTTT
>.|TRBV4-1|16|few|TRBJ2-1
CASSSFLWVRYNEQFF
TGCGCCAGCAGCTCATTCTTATGGGTTAGGTACAATGAGCAGTTCTTC
>TRBD2|TRBV6-5|13|.|TRBJ2-7
CATTLAGDHEQYF
TGTGCCACCACACTAGCGGGAGACCACGAGCAGTACTTC
>.|TRBV18|13|.|TRBJ1-1
CASSPGVNTEAFF
TGTGCCAGCTCACCAGGAGTGAACACTGAAGCTTTCTTT
>.|TRBV7-9|14|.|TRBJ1-2
CASSLGQNNYGYTF
TGTGCCAGCAGCTTGGGGCAGAACAACTATGGCTACACCTTC
>.|TRBV7-2|13|.|TRBJ1-1
CASRQTGGTEAFF
TGTGCCAGCAGACAAACGGGGGGCACTGAAGCTTTCTTT
>TRBD2|TRBV27|17|.|TRBJ2-5
CASSLRRTSGVQETQYF
TGTGCCAGCAGTTTACGAAGGACTAGCGGTGTCCAAGAGACCCAGTACTTC
>TRBD1|TRBV30|13|few|TRBJ1-4
CAWAGQGLPRLFF
TGTGCCTGGGCGGGACAGGGTCTTCCCAGACTGTTTTTT
>TRBD1|TRBV24-1|13|.|TRBJ1-5
CATSQQGNQPQHF
TGTGCCACCAGTCAACAGGGGAATCAGCCCCAGCATTTT
>TRBD1|TRBV15|14|.|TRBJ2-1
CATSSRTGASEQFF
TGTGCCACCAGCAGTAGGACAGGGGCAAGTGAGCAGTTCTTC
>.|TRBV7-9|15|.|TRBJ1-1
CASSTRQAPNTEAFF
TGTGCCAGCAGCACCCGACAGGCGCCGAACACTGAAGCTTTCTTT
>.|TRBV3-1/TRBV3-2|13|.|TRBJ2-5
CASSHPGRETQYF
TGTGCCAGCAGCCATCCCGGAAGGGAGACCCAGTACTTC
>.|TRBV18|18|.|TRBJ1-1
CASSPPPGDHLMNTEAFF
TGTGCCAGCTCACCACCGCCAGGGGATCATTTAATGAACACTGAAGCTTTCTTT
>.|TRBV3-1/TRBV3-2|15|.|TRBJ1-1
CASSPARGANTEAFF
TGTGCCAGCAGCCCCGCACGTGGGGCGAACACTGAAGCTTTCTTT
>TRBD2|TRBV29-1|14|.|TRBJ2-2
CSVQPSGRAGELFF
TGCAGCGTTCAGCCTAGCGGGAGGGCCGGGGAGCTGTTTTTT
>TRBD2|TRBV27|18|.|TRBJ2-7
CASSASAGTSGKSYEQYF
TGTGCCAGCAGTGCCTCAGCCGGGACTAGCGGGAAGTCCTACGAGCAGTACTTC
>TRBD2|TRBV5-1|17|.|TRBJ2-3
CASSLAFSGRARDTQYF
TGCGCCAGCAGCTTGGCGTTTAGCGGGAGGGCCCGAGATACGCAGTATTTT
>.|TRBV7-2|16|.|TRBJ2-2
CASSSQPARLTGELFF
TGTGCCAGCAGCTCCCAACCGGCCCGGCTCACCGGGGAGCTGTTTTTT
>.|TRBV7-2|14|.|TRBJ2-2
CASSFLQNTGELFF
TGTGCCAGCAGCTTTCTCCAGAACACCGGGGAGCTGTTTTTT
>TRBD1|TRBV18|16|.|TRBJ1-3
CASSPGRTGTGNTIYF
TGTGCCAGCTCACCAGGCAGGACAGGGACTGGAAACACCATATATTTT